The next 22 T cell receptor beta chains were all read from a single sample in a study of cytomegalovirus exposure and HLA in healthy donors. Clones were read by immunoSEQ multiplex PCR, and TCRdb kept only the in-frame ones, dropping some. The table lists about 160,000 clones, approximately 89% of them singletons. The sample taken for sequencing was PBMCs. These receptor sequences come from a woman between 18 and 29 years old in good health and CMV-seropositive.

The chain links TRBV4-1 to TRBJ2-7, with D possibly TRBD1 on 6 matching bases. V shed 0 bases and J shed 0 bases, with 15 bases lying between them. Germline V gene lookup returns CDR1 MGHRA and CDR2 YSYEKL. The CDR3 loop spans 17 amino acids. Here the CDR3 DNA reads TGCGCCAGCAGCCAAGATCCTGGACAGTTGGGCTCCTACGAGCAGTACTTC. As protein: CASSQDPGQLGSYEQYF.

This chain uses TRBV5-1 with TRBJ2-1; 9 bases line up with TRBD2. V lost 1 base and J lost 6; bases outside the gene matches: 5. This CDR3 spans 15 amino acids. Germline V gene lookup returns CDR1 SGHRS and CDR2 YFSETQ. The CDR3 loop is CASSLYSGSPNEQFF. CDR3 sequence (DNA): TGCGCCAGCAGCTTGTATAGCGGGAGTCCCAATGAGCAGTTCTTC.

V usage is TRBV9 and J usage is TRBJ1-1; 7 nucleotides match TRBD1. In germline, CDR1 is SGDLS, CDR2 YYNGEE. This CDR3 is 13 amino acids long. The V gene end was trimmed by 0 bases and the J gene end by 6 bases; junction bases not matched to a gene: 2. CDR3 in DNA: TGTGCCAGCAGCGTAGAGCAGGGGGCTGAAGCTTTCTTT. It is translated as CASSVEQGAEAFF. Using reference TRBV9 and TRBJ1-1 for the parts outside the CDR3, the full variable domain is DSGVTQTPKHLITATGQRVTLRCSPRSGDLSVYWYQQSLDQGLQFLIQYYNGEERAKGNILERFSAQQFPDLHSELNLSSLELGDSALYFCASSVEQGAEAFFGQGTRLTVV.

In this sample, this clone turned up a few times. This chain links TRBV19 with TRBJ1-5, with a possible D match to TRBD1 (5 bases). Trimming cost V 0 bases and J 4 bases, with 7 bases left between them. The CDR3 totals 14 residues. The V gene's germline CDR1 is LNHDA and CDR2 SQIVND (reference sequence). The CDR3 DNA reads as TGTGCCAGTAGTATAGAGGCAGGGAATCAGCCCCAGCATTTT. This sequence encodes CASSIEAGNQPQHF.

This clone was observed once. This chain uses TRBV2 with TRBJ1-3; 8 nucleotides agree with TRBD1. The length of the CDR3 is 18 residues. CDR1 and CDR2 from the germline V gene are SNHLY and FYNNEI. Trimming took 0 bases from V and 0 from J; bases not matched to a gene: 7. The CDR3 region is CASSEAVRGQDSGNTIYF. CDR3 nucleotide sequence: TGTGCCAGCAGTGAAGCGGTGAGGGGACAGGACTCTGGAAACACCATATATTTT.

This chain joins TRBV5-1 and TRBJ2-5; 7 bases are a match to TRBD2. There are 13 residues in the CDR3. V was clipped by 2 bases and J by 7 bases; unmatched bases: 5. Germline V CDR1 and CDR2: SGHRS, YFSETQ. As DNA, the CDR3 is TGCGCCAGCAGCTTAGGCGGGGGAGGGACCCAGTACTTC. This encodes CASSLGGGGTQYF. The entire variable domain, with the rest obtained from reference TRBV5-1 and TRBJ2-5, is as follows: KAGVTQTPRYLIKTRGQQVTLSCSPISGHRSVSWYQQTPGQGLQFLFEYFSETQRNKGNFPGRFSGRQFSNSRSEMNVSTLELGDSALYLCASSLGGGGTQYFGPGTRLLVL.

The chain employs TRBV5-6 and TRBJ2-5, with TRBD2 identical over 7 bases. The germline gives CDR1 SGHDT, CDR2 YYEEEE. J lost 1 base, V lost 3 bases, and 6 bases had no gene match. This CDR3 has 15 residues. The CDR3 region has the DNA TGTGCCAGCAGCTCGTCGGGGAGGGTCCAAGAGACCCAGTACTTC. Translating gives CASSSSGRVQETQYF.

The J gene is TRBJ1-4, the V gene TRBV25-1; D is uncertain. The CDR3 is 17 residues long. Germline lookup yields CDR1 MGHDK and CDR2 SYGVNS. V was pared by 4 bases and J by 1 base, with 16 bases between. The DNA for the CDR3 is TGTGCCAGCAGTGGTAGGAAAGAAGAGGAAACTAATGAAAAACTGTTTTTT. Translating gives CASSGRKEEETNEKLFF.

V and J are TRBV5-4 and TRBJ1-1, with D possibly being TRBD1 (6 bases). Germline V CDR1 and CDR2: SGHNT, YYREEE (reference sequence). With 0 bases removed from V and 6 bases from J, the gap between germline ends came to 15 bases. The CDR3 is made up of 15 amino acids. CDR3 protein: CASSLGAGESPEAFF. The CDR3, as DNA: TGTGCCAGCAGCTTGGGGGCAGGGGAATCTCCTGAAGCTTTCTTT.

V and J are TRBV6-1 and TRBJ1-1; TRBD1 agrees at 9 bases. This CDR3 spans 15 amino acids. Germline CDR1 reads MNHNS; CDR2 reads SASEGT. The J segment lost 5 bases and the V segment lost 3 bases, leaving 7 bases of the junction unmatched. The CDR3 region is CASSDPNRGRTEAFF. The CDR3 DNA is TGTGCCAGCAGTGACCCCAACAGGGGGCGGACTGAAGCTTTCTTT.

The chain combines TRBV27 with TRBJ1-5; no firm D call. The V end lost 2 bases, the J end lost 0 bases, and 8 bases lay between the germline ends. CDR1 is MNHEY, CDR2 SMNVEV, per germline (reference sequence). The CDR3 has 15 residues. The chain's CDR3 is CASSLALNSNQPQHF. CDR3 DNA sequence: TGTGCCAGCAGTTTAGCGCTAAATAGCAATCAGCCCCAGCATTTT.

This clone has just a few counts. The rearrangement uses TRBV5-1 and TRBJ2-7; D perhaps matches TRBD2 (6 bases). Trimming pared 4 bases from V and 0 bases from J, leaving 14 bases between. CDR1 is SGHRS, CDR2 YFSETQ, per germline. This CDR3 has 15 residues. CDR3 residues: CASSLGGSASYEQYF. In nucleotides, the CDR3 is TGCGCCAGCAGCCTGGGGGGTAGCGCCTCCTACGAGCAGTACTTC.

The rearrangement links TRBV2 to TRBJ2-1; 9 bases are a match to TRBD1. Germline V gene sequence: CDR1 SNHLY, CDR2 FYNNEI. This CDR3 is 11 amino acids long. With V trimmed by 9 bases and J by 8 bases, 2 bases remained unmatched. CDR3 protein: CARTGGDEQFF. CDR3 coding DNA: TGTGCCAGGACAGGGGGGGATGAGCAGTTCTTC.

The chain is built from TRBV10-3 and TRBJ2-3; D perhaps matches TRBD2 (5 bases). Germline-derived CDR1 and CDR2 are ENHRY and SYGVKD. V gave up 7 bases and J gave up 3 bases, with 11 bases separating them. This CDR3 has 13 residues. The CDR3 is CAINRGKTDTQYF. The CDR3 nucleotides are TGTGCCATCAATCGGGGTAAAACAGATACGCAGTATTTT.

This chain's CDR3 is CATSRDLLGSHLHSGNTIYF. Here the CDR3 DNA reads TGTGCCACCAGCAGAGATTTATTGGGCAGCCACCTTCACTCTGGAAACACCATATATTTT. V usage is TRBV15 and J usage is TRBJ1-3, with D uncertain. V lost 0 bases to trimming and J lost 0 bases, with 21 bases between them. The germline V gene encodes CDR1 LNHNV and CDR2 YYDKDF (reference sequence). The CDR3 loop spans 20 amino acids. The full variable domain, with the rest looked up from reference TRBV15 and TRBJ1-3, is DAMVIQNPRYQVTQFGKPVTLSCSQTLNHNVMYWYQQKSSQAPKLLFHYYDKDFNNEADTPDNFQSRRPNTSFCFLDIRSPGLGDTAMYLCATSRDLLGSHLHSGNTIYFGEGSWLTVV.

The J gene is TRBJ2-7, the V gene TRBV2, with 7 bases that match TRBD2. This CDR3 region has 16 residues. Germline V CDR1 and CDR2: SNHLY, FYNNEI. The J segment lost 0 bases and the V segment lost 1 base, leaving 6 bases of the junction unmatched. The CDR3 loop is CASSEGVGRSSYEQYF. For the CDR3, the DNA is TGTGCCAGCAGTGAAGGAGTCGGGAGGAGCTCCTACGAGCAGTACTTC.

The chain has TRBV28 and TRBJ1-5, with D maybe TRBD1 (6 bases). Trimming stripped 3 bases from V and 6 bases from J, with 12 bases between. Germline CDR1 is MDHEN and CDR2 is SYDVKM. The CDR3 length is 14 residues. The CDR3 DNA follows: TGTGCCAGCAGTTTGGACAGTATCAGTCAGCCCCAGCATTTT. It is translated as CASSLDSISQPQHF.

The V and J genes are TRBV10-3 and TRBJ2-1, with TRBD1 matching 11 bases. V shed 7 bases and J 8 bases; nucleotides not matched to a gene: 16. Germline V CDR1 and CDR2: ENHRY, SYGVKD. The CDR3 runs to 17 residues. CDR3 bases: TGTGCCATCAAGACGGGCGCCGGACAGGGGGCCTGGGATGAGCAGTTCTTC. Translated: CAIKTGAGQGAWDEQFF.

The J gene is TRBJ2-3, the V gene TRBV7-3; TRBD1 might be the D (5 bases). V was pared by 1 base and J by 1 base, with 9 bases between. The CDR3 spans 15 residues. Germline lookup yields CDR1 SGHTA and CDR2 FQGTGA. CDR3 DNA sequence: TGTGCCAGCAGCTTAAATCTACAGGGCACAGATACGCAGTATTTT. It translates to CASSLNLQGTDTQYF.

This sequence joins TRBV4-1 and TRBJ1-4, with 11 bases lining up with TRBD1. The germline CDR1 and CDR2 sequences are MGHRA and YSYEKL. The CDR3 is 14 residues long. V trimming: 4 bases; J trimming: 6 bases; junction bases outside the gene matches: 1. The CDR3, as DNA: TGCGCCAGCAGCCCGGGACAGGGGGATGAAAAACTGTTTTTT. Translation: CASSPGQGDEKLFF.

The rearrangement links TRBV5-6 to TRBJ2-1; 10 bases match TRBD2. CDR1 and CDR2 from the germline V gene are SGHDT and YYEEEE. The CDR3 loop spans 16 amino acids. V lost 2 bases and J lost 6; bases outside the gene matches: 8. CDR3 amino acids: CASSFYSGRNVNEQFF. CDR3 DNA sequence: TGTGCCAGCAGCTTCTATAGCGGGAGGAATGTCAATGAGCAGTTCTTC.

The V gene is TRBV5-8, the J gene TRBJ2-7, with TRBD1 matching 8 bases. The V gene's germline CDR1 is SGHTS and CDR2 YDEGEE. V shed 0 bases, J shed 2 bases, and the junction held 16 bases outside the gene matches. This CDR3 comprises 19 residues. CDR3: CASSLALPYGTGKTYEQYF. The CDR3 nucleotides are TGTGCCAGCAGCTTGGCCCTTCCTTACGGGACAGGTAAAACCTACGAGCAGTACTTC.